The 25 T cell receptor beta chains listed next were all sequenced from one sample in a study of cytomegalovirus exposure and HLA in healthy donors. Vbeta (60) and Jbeta (13) primers were used in the PCR. Repertoires were generated with immunoSEQ multiplex PCR, while TCRdb's copy carries only in-frame clones and drops some. The sample comprises some 56,000 clones, approximately 83% of which are singletons, and about 1.6% rests with the top ten. The sample consisted of PBMCs. All receptors derive from a human donor in good health.

The V gene is TRBV7-3, the J gene TRBJ2-1; D is ambiguous. This CDR3 is 14 amino acids long. CDR1 and CDR2 from the germline V gene are SGHTA and FQGTGA. The V end was cut by 1 base, the J end by 4 bases, with 8 bases between. The CDR3 spells CASSLSGEYNEQFF. For the CDR3, the DNA is TGTGCCAGCAGCTTAAGCGGAGAGTACAATGAGCAGTTCTTC.

The chain employs TRBV25-1 and TRBJ2-3; 9 positions agree with TRBD2. Germline values: CDR1 MGHDK, CDR2 SYGVNS. With V trimmed by 4 bases and J by 3 bases, 8 bases remained unmatched. This CDR3 has 16 residues. The CDR3 region has the DNA TGTGCCAGCAGTGCATCGCGGGGGGGCTCGACAGATACGCAGTATTTT. Its protein product is CASSASRGGSTDTQYF. Full variable domain (missing parts from reference TRBV25-1 and TRBJ2-3): EADIYQTPRYLVIGTGKKITLECSQTMGHDKMYWYQQDPGMELHLIHYSYGVNSTEKGDLSSESTVSRIRTEHFPLTLESARPSHTSQYLCASSASRGGSTDTQYFGPGTRLTVL.

This chain joins TRBV27 and TRBJ2-6; the D is unclear. Germline V gene sequence: CDR1 MNHEY, CDR2 SMNVEV (reference sequence). V lost 0 bases and J lost 0, with 6 bases in between. This CDR3 region has 16 residues. This chain's CDR3 is CASSLSFGSGANVLTF. As DNA, the CDR3 is TGTGCCAGCAGTTTATCATTCGGCTCTGGGGCCAACGTCCTGACTTTC.

V usage is TRBV7-9 and J usage is TRBJ2-7, with 10 bases matching TRBD2. The CDR3 is made up of 13 amino acids. V lost 9 bases, J lost 4 bases, and 6 bases stayed unmatched. Per germline, CDR1 SEHNR and CDR2 FQNEAQ (reference sequence). Written as DNA, the CDR3 is TGTGCCAGTGGACTAGCGGACGTGTACGAGCAGTACTTC. Residues: CASGLADVYEQYF.

This chain joins TRBV5-4 and TRBJ2-3, with 7 bases aligning to TRBD1. The CDR3 totals 14 residues. The ends lost 2 bases at V and 4 bases at J; junction bases unmatched: 4. CDR1 and CDR2 from the germline V gene are SGHNT and YYREEE (reference sequence). The chain's CDR3 is CASSLRQGADTQYF. CDR3 sequence (DNA): TGTGCCAGCAGCTTACGACAGGGTGCAGATACGCAGTATTTT.

J is TRBJ1-1 and V is TRBV25-1, with D possibly matching TRBD1 (6 bases). There are 13 residues in the CDR3. Trimming shortened V by 7 bases and J by 5 bases, and 14 bases separated the two germline ends. CDR1 MGHDK and CDR2 SYGVNS come from the germline V gene. The CDR3 loop is CASMARGRTEAFF. The CDR3, as DNA: TGTGCCAGCATGGCCAGGGGCAGGACTGAAGCTTTCTTT.

CDR3 sequence (DNA): TGTGCCAGCAGTTGGACTGGTGAGCAGTTCTTC. Translating gives CASSWTGEQFF. The chain links TRBV2 to TRBJ2-1; a weak D match, TRBD2 (5 bases). Germline V gene sequence: CDR1 SNHLY, CDR2 FYNNEI. Trimming left V 5 bases short and J 9 bases short, with 8 bases between. CDR3 length: 11 amino acids.

The V gene is TRBV29-1, the J gene TRBJ1-1; 8 bases map to TRBD1. Germline V gene data show CDR1 as SQVTM and CDR2 as ANQGSEA. Trimming cost V 8 bases and J 6 bases; bases outside gene matches: 11. The CDR3 extends over 13 amino acids. The CDR3 bases are TGCAGCACTCTCCCGACAGGGGCGGCTGAAGCTTTCTTT. The encoded protein is CSTLPTGAAEAFF.

The chain recombines TRBV7-2 with TRBJ2-2, with D perhaps TRBD2 (7 bases). Trimming took 6 bases from V and 4 from J, leaving 12 bases between them. The CDR3 has 14 amino acids. Germline CDR1 reads SGHTA; CDR2 reads FQGNSA. The CDR3 loop reads CASRSRGATGELFF. CDR3 coding DNA: TGTGCCAGCAGGTCCCGGGGGGCCACCGGGGAGCTGTTTTTT.

CDR3 in amino acids: CASSARDRQEAFF. DNA of the CDR3: TGTGCCAGCAGCGCCAGGGACAGGCAGGAAGCTTTCTTT. The chain combines TRBV7-8 with TRBJ1-1; 8 bases are a match to TRBD1. Germline V CDR1 and CDR2: SGHVS, FQNEAQ. This CDR3 contains 13 residues. The V segment lost 5 bases and the J segment 8 bases; nucleotides outside the gene matches: 7.

The chain couples TRBV28 to TRBJ2-7; D is uncertain. The CDR3 length is 11 residues. V was shortened by 4 bases and J by 1 base, with 2 bases between the two germline ends. Germline V gene sequence: CDR1 MDHEN, CDR2 SYDVKM. The CDR3 sequence is CASSSSYEQYF. DNA of the CDR3: TGTGCCAGCAGTTCGTCCTACGAGCAGTACTTC.

This chain links TRBV19 with TRBJ1-2; 7 bases fit TRBD1. Germline V gives CDR1 LNHDA, CDR2 SQIVND (reference sequence). With V trimmed by 6 bases and J by 5 bases, 6 bases remained unmatched. This CDR3 comprises 13 residues. CDR3 region: CASSYRGRYGYTF. CDR3 bases: TGTGCCAGTAGCTACAGGGGAAGATATGGCTACACCTTC.

This clone has a handful of counts. The rearrangement links TRBV29-1 to TRBJ2-5; 7 positions match TRBD2. With 4 bases clipped from V and 4 bases from J, the junction kept 6 bases outside the gene matches. The germline gives CDR1 SQVTM, CDR2 ANQGSEA. The CDR3 length is 13 residues. The CDR3 nucleotides are TGCAGCGTTGCGACTAGCCAGGGAGAGACCCAGTACTTC. Amino acid sequence: CSVATSQGETQYF.

This clone was picked up a small number of times. The chain employs TRBV18 and TRBJ1-2; possible D gene TRBD1, 5 bases. V lost 6 bases and J lost 2, with 13 bases in between. The CDR3 is 14 amino acids. From germline, CDR1 is KGHSH and CDR2 LQKENI. The CDR3 sequence: CASSPLGGNYGYTF. CDR3 in DNA: TGTGCCAGCTCGCCCCTTGGGGGGAACTATGGCTACACCTTC.

Regarding this clone: A junction end diverges from the germline sequence, so it may reflect a read error. V usage is TRBV7-7 and J usage is TRBJ2-5; 8 bases are shared with TRBD2. This CDR3 is 14 amino acids long. Germline V gene lookup returns CDR1 SSHAT and CDR2 FNYEAQ (reference sequence). CDR3 loop: CASSLLGTSETQYF. CDR3 DNA: TGTGCTAGCAGCTTATTGGGGACTAGTGAGACCCAGTACTTC.

The chain joins TRBV5-8 to TRBJ2-5; weak D call: TRBD2 (5 bases). Germline CDR1 and CDR2: SGHTS and YDEGEE. This CDR3 region has 13 residues. Trimming removed 2 bases from V and 3 bases from J, with 8 bases in between. The CDR3 protein is CASSLFGEETQYF. As DNA, the CDR3 is TGTGCCAGCAGCTTATTCGGGGAAGAGACCCAGTACTTC.

The chain joins TRBV30 to TRBJ2-1; D ambiguous. The CDR3 is 14 residues long. Germline assignment: CDR1 GTSNPN and CDR2 SVGIG (reference sequence). V lost 4 bases and J lost 6, with 16 bases in between. CDR3 DNA sequence: TGTGCCTGGACCCCTCTCTCACTTCCCAATGAGCAGTTCTTC. This sequence encodes CAWTPLSLPNEQFF.

The chain carries TRBV18 and TRBJ1-1, with 7 bases that match TRBD1. V lost 2 bases, J lost 6 bases, and 18 bases stayed unmatched. Looked up from germline, CDR1 is KGHSH and CDR2 is LQKENI. The CDR3 sequence is 18 residues long. The CDR3 reads CASSPSGLPIQGEPEAFF. The CDR3 DNA is TGTGCCAGCTCACCATCGGGCCTACCCATTCAGGGGGAACCTGAAGCTTTCTTT.

The chain is built from TRBV11-2 and TRBJ1-1; D is unresolved. Between the trimmed V and J ends, which lost 3 bases and 4 bases, there was a span of 9 bases. This CDR3 spans 13 amino acids. Germline V gene data show CDR1 as SGHAT and CDR2 as FQNNGV. The DNA for the CDR3 is TGTGCCAGCAGCTTGGGGAGGACCACTGAAGCTTTCTTT. It encodes CASSLGRTTEAFF.

This clone was counted a few times. This chain joins TRBV30 and TRBJ1-2; unclear D gene. V lost 3 bases and J lost 0, with 14 bases in between. The germline gives CDR1 GTSNPN, CDR2 SVGIG (reference sequence). The CDR3 sequence is 15 residues long. The CDR3 loop reads CAWSQRREANYGYTF. Here the CDR3 DNA reads TGTGCCTGGAGCCAGAGACGGGAAGCTAACTATGGCTACACCTTC. Full variable domain (remainder filled in from reference TRBV30 and TRBJ1-2): SQTIHQWPATLVQPVGSPLSLECTVEGTSNPNLYWYRQAAGRGLQLLFYSVGIGQISSEVPQNLSASRPQDRQFILSSKKLLLSDSGFYLCAWSQRREANYGYTFGSGTRLTVV.

V and J are TRBV7-3 and TRBJ2-5; 10 positions match TRBD1. Germline V CDR1 and CDR2: SGHTA, FQGTGA. Trimming at V came to 4 bases and at J to 5 bases, leaving 7 bases not matched to a gene. The CDR3 has 15 amino acids. The CDR3 here is CASSSLGTGEETQYF. The CDR3 nucleotides are TGTGCCAGCAGCTCGCTAGGGACAGGGGAGGAGACCCAGTACTTC.

This clone was picked up one time. This chain connects TRBV6-5 to TRBJ1-2; D ambiguous. Deletions cut 4 bases from V and 1 base from J, with 7 bases between. The germline gives CDR1 MNHEY, CDR2 SVGAGI. The CDR3 totals 13 residues. The CDR3 is CASSSRINYGYTF. CDR3 in DNA: TGTGCCAGCAGTTCCAGGATTAACTATGGCTACACCTTC.

V is TRBV9 and J is TRBJ2-6; unclear D gene. The CDR3 totals 17 residues. The V gene lost 1 base and the J gene lost 0 bases, with 11 bases spanning the gap. Germline-derived CDR1 and CDR2 are SGDLS and YYNGEE. DNA for the CDR3: TGTGCCAGCAGCGTATATGCAGGTCCCTCTGGGGCCAACGTCCTGACTTTC. Translating it yields CASSVYAGPSGANVLTF.

The chain couples TRBV28 to TRBJ2-3, with unresolved D. Germline V gene lookup returns CDR1 MDHEN and CDR2 SYDVKM. Trimming left V 4 bases short and J 2 bases short, with 16 bases between. The CDR3 contains 16 residues. CDR3 amino acids: CASSSTLRGHTDTQYF. The DNA for the CDR3 is TGTGCCAGCAGTTCGACCCTTAGAGGCCACACAGATACGCAGTATTTT.

The J gene is TRBJ2-1, the V gene TRBV7-2; D call uncertain. CDR3 length: 13 residues. Germline V lookup: CDR1 SGHTA, CDR2 FQGNSA. V was trimmed by 5 bases and J by 9 bases, leaving 14 bases between them. In DNA, the CDR3 is TGTGCCAGCAGCCAAGAGCGTGGTCTTGAGCAGTTCTTC. Its protein product is CASSQERGLEQFF.